One and the same sample provided the 27 T cell receptor beta chains below, sequenced in a study of blood T cell repertoires in COVID-19. Produced via immunoSEQ multiplex PCR; TCRdb's table is partial and in-frame only. Among under 350,000 clones, over 65% were seen once, and the ten largest hold over 4.5%. The source material was peripheral blood. These receptors came from a man between 60 and 75 years old who had recovered from COVID-19.

The V and J genes are TRBV12-3 or TRBV12-4 and TRBJ2-2; D call uncertain. Trimming stripped 6 bases from V and 3 bases from J, with 2 bases between. This CDR3 comprises 11 residues. CDR3 sequence (DNA): TGTGCCAGCAGCTACACCGGGGAGCTGTTTTTT. This codes for CASSYTGELFF.

The chain links TRBV19 to TRBJ2-5; D might be TRBD1 (6 bases). This CDR3 has 13 residues. Germline-derived CDR1 and CDR2 are LNHDA and SQIVND (reference sequence). Trimming left V 6 bases short and J 5 bases short, with 13 bases between. The CDR3 spells CASRPTGYETQYF. The DNA for the CDR3 is TGTGCCAGTAGGCCGACAGGCTACGAGACCCAGTACTTC.

The V and J genes are TRBV27 and TRBJ2-3, with TRBD1 matching 7 bases. Germline assignment: CDR1 MNHEY and CDR2 SMNVEV (reference sequence). V gave up 2 bases and J gave up 9 bases; unmatched junction bases: 14. The CDR3 runs to 16 residues. Here the CDR3 DNA reads TGTGCCAGCAGTTTAAGGACAGGTACAGACCGTTTCACGCAGTATTTT. Protein sequence: CASSLRTGTDRFTQYF.

Here the CDR3 DNA reads TGTGCCAGCGTGCAGTTTAGCAATCAGCCCCAGCATTTT. This translates into CASVQFSNQPQHF. The chain links TRBV6-5 to TRBJ1-5; D unresolved. CDR3 size: 13 residues. In germline, CDR1 is MNHEY, CDR2 SVGAGI. V lost 8 bases to trimming and J lost 0 bases, with 8 bases between them.

CDR3 coding DNA: TGTGCCAGCAGCTCAGGAGGCGAGACCCAGTACTTC. This codes for CASSSGGETQYF. This rearrangement joins TRBV7-9 to TRBJ2-5, with D possibly matching TRBD2 (5 bases). The germline V gene encodes CDR1 SEHNR and CDR2 FQNEAQ (reference sequence). This CDR3 is built from 12 residues. The ends were cut back, 4 bases at V and 5 bases at J, with 8 bases in the middle.

The J gene is TRBJ1-2, the V gene TRBV30, with 12 nucleotides matching TRBD1. The CDR3 consists of 13 residues. In germline, CDR1 is GTSNPN, CDR2 SVGIG (reference sequence). Losses at the gene ends were 5 bases for V and 4 bases for J; bases not matched to a gene: 2. In DNA, the CDR3 is TGTGCCTGGGGGACAGGGGGCAGCTATGGCTACACCTTC. Its translation is CAWGTGGSYGYTF.

This chain uses TRBV19 with TRBJ1-1, with 9 bases fitting TRBD1. The V and J ends lost 6 bases and 5 bases, in that order; junction bases with no gene match: 4. This CDR3 is built from 13 residues. Germline V gene sequence: CDR1 LNHDA, CDR2 SQIVND (reference sequence). The CDR3 protein is CASRGQGGTEAFF. In DNA, the CDR3 is TGTGCCAGTAGGGGACAGGGAGGGACTGAAGCTTTCTTT.

This rearrangement joins TRBV6-5 to TRBJ2-7, with 11 bases identical to TRBD2. Germline V CDR1 and CDR2: MNHEY, SVGAGI. The CDR3 spans 14 residues. The V gene end was trimmed by 8 bases and the J gene end by 2 bases; junction bases not matched to a gene: 5. The CDR3 here is CASLAGGTTYEQYF. The CDR3 DNA reads as TGTGCCAGCTTAGCGGGAGGGACTACCTACGAGCAGTACTTC.

The chain joins TRBV14 to TRBJ2-6, with D unclear. This CDR3 is built from 17 residues. Germline CDR1 SGHDN, CDR2 FVKESK. Trimming took 3 bases from V and 0 from J, leaving 12 bases between them. CDR3 region: CASSHRQPSSGANVLTF. The CDR3 DNA reads as TGTGCCAGCAGCCATCGCCAACCTAGCTCTGGGGCCAACGTCCTGACTTTC.

This chain uses TRBV6-1 with TRBJ1-2; D unresolved. V was clipped by 6 bases and J by 1 base, with 9 bases between them. The CDR3 length is 13 residues. Germline CDR1 and CDR2: MNHNS and SASEGT. The chain's CDR3 is CASRRDFNYGYTF. The CDR3, as DNA: TGTGCCAGCAGACGGGATTTTAACTATGGCTACACCTTC.

The chain links TRBV2 to TRBJ1-5; 7 nucleotides align to TRBD1. Germline V gives CDR1 SNHLY, CDR2 FYNNEI. The CDR3 is 17 amino acids. J gave up 2 bases and V 7 bases, and 14 bases lay outside the gene matches. The CDR3 DNA sequence: TGTGCCAGCAACGGGGCAGGGGGTGGGTCTGGCAATCAGCCCCAGCATTTT. Translating gives CASNGAGGGSGNQPQHF.

Remarks on this clone: This sample includes further DNA sequences coding for the same CDR3. The gene calls are TRBV7-2 and TRBJ2-5; 9 nucleotides line up with TRBD2. The germline V gene has CDR1 SGHTA and CDR2 FQGNSA. The length of the CDR3 is 14 residues. Unmatched junction bases numbered 0, after V lost 3 bases and J lost 1 base. The CDR3 coding sequence is TGTGCCAGCAGCTTGACTAGCGGCCAAGAGACCCAGTACTTC. This codes for CASSLTSGQETQYF.

This chain joins TRBV24-1 and TRBJ2-2, with unresolved D. V was pared by 4 bases and J by 5 bases, with 4 bases between. The CDR3 length is 12 residues. Germline CDR1 and CDR2: KGHDR and SFDVKD. DNA for the CDR3: TGTGCCACCAGTGACAATACCGGGGAGCTGTTTTTT. This translates into CATSDNTGELFF.

The chain employs TRBV19 and TRBJ1-2; a weak D match, TRBD1 (5 bases). V was clipped by 7 bases and J by 1 base, with 19 bases between them. CDR3 size: 16 residues. Germline V gene sequence: CDR1 LNHDA, CDR2 SQIVND (reference sequence). Written as DNA, the CDR3 is TGTGCCAGTACCGAAATGGGAGGGACCCATAACTATGGCTACACCTTC. Translated, it gives CASTEMGGTHNYGYTF.

The J gene is TRBJ2-7, the V gene TRBV29-1; D may be TRBD1 (6 bases). This CDR3 is built from 12 residues. Germline CDR1 and CDR2: SQVTM and ANQGSEA. The V end was cut by 7 bases, the J end by 3 bases, with 13 bases between. CDR3 DNA sequence: TGCAGCGCCACGGGACACAACTACGAGCAGTACTTC. This codes for CSATGHNYEQYF.

This chain uses TRBV30 with TRBJ1-3; the match to TRBD1 covers 7 bases. Trimming cost V 3 bases and J 2 bases; bases outside gene matches: 4. Germline lookup yields CDR1 GTSNPN and CDR2 SVGIG (reference sequence). The CDR3 is made up of 14 amino acids. The CDR3 DNA is TGTGCCTGGAGGACAGGGACGGCTGGAAACACCATATATTTT. This codes for CAWRTGTAGNTIYF.

The V and J genes are TRBV29-1 and TRBJ1-2; 7 bases are shared with TRBD1. Germline lookup yields CDR1 SQVTM and CDR2 ANQGSEA. V trimming: 7 bases; J trimming: 8 bases; junction bases outside the gene matches: 10. The CDR3 length is 12 residues. CDR3 sequence reads: CSGIDRVGGYTF. The CDR3 bases are TGCAGCGGCATCGACAGGGTCGGGGGCTACACCTTC.

The rearrangement joins TRBV6-1 to TRBJ1-1; 11 nucleotides agree with TRBD1. Germline loops: CDR1 MNHNS, CDR2 SASEGT. This CDR3 contains 16 residues. J gave up 6 bases and V 4 bases, and 10 bases lay outside the gene matches. DNA for the CDR3: TGTGCCAGCAGTGGCCGGGACAGGGGGTCAGCTGCTGAAGCTTTCTTT. It yields the protein CASSGRDRGSAAEAFF.

The rearrangement joins TRBV4-1 to TRBJ2-7, with 8 bases aligning to TRBD1. Germline V gene sequence: CDR1 MGHRA, CDR2 YSYEKL. CDR3 length: 16 residues. V dropped 0 bases and J dropped 6; count of bases not matched to a gene: 10. The CDR3 region is CASSQELGTGGLEQYF. CDR3 nucleotides: TGCGCCAGCAGCCAAGAGCTGGGGACAGGTGGACTCGAGCAGTACTTC.

This clone has just a few counts. The chain uses TRBV28 and TRBJ2-1; 8 bases map to TRBD1. CDR1 is MDHEN and CDR2 is SYDVKM in the germline V gene. The CDR3 extends over 16 amino acids. The V segment lost 3 bases and the J segment 9 bases; nucleotides outside the gene matches: 13. CDR3 sequence: CASSFSWQGASVEQFF. The DNA of the CDR3 is TGTGCCAGCAGTTTTTCGTGGCAGGGGGCCTCAGTTGAGCAGTTCTTC.

This clone was observed a handful of times. The V gene is TRBV14, the J gene TRBJ2-7; 9 nucleotides agree with TRBD1. V lost 3 bases and J lost 3; bases outside the gene matches: 3. The CDR3 is made up of 14 amino acids. Germline V gene lookup returns CDR1 SGHDN and CDR2 FVKESK. The CDR3 region is CASSQTGGDYEQYF. CDR3 sequence (DNA): TGTGCCAGCAGCCAGACAGGGGGAGACTACGAGCAGTACTTC.

On this clone: Relative to the germline gene, one junction end is altered; a read error may explain this. The chain combines TRBV6-2 or TRBV6-3 with TRBJ2-3; D possibly corresponds to TRBD2 (6 bases). CDR1 MNHEY and CDR2 SVGEGT come from the germline V gene. The CDR3 runs 13 residues. CDR3 DNA sequence: TGTGCCAGCAGTTACACAGACCGGGGCCAGCGGGATTTT. This sequence encodes CASSYTDRGQRDF.

The chain carries TRBV2 and TRBJ2-7, with D maybe TRBD2 (5 bases). This CDR3 has 14 residues. Trimming left V 5 bases short and J 1 base short, with 12 bases between. Germline CDR1 reads SNHLY; CDR2 reads FYNNEI. This CDR3 is CASSPTTGSYEQYF. The CDR3 region has the DNA TGTGCCAGCAGTCCCACCACGGGATCCTACGAGCAGTACTTC.

For the CDR3, the DNA is TGTGCCAGCAGAATGACAGGGGTGAACACTGAAGCTTTCTTT. This codes for CASRMTGVNTEAFF. This sequence joins TRBV6-5 and TRBJ1-1; 8 positions match TRBD1. CDR3 length: 14 amino acids. Germline loops: CDR1 MNHEY, CDR2 SVGAGI. V was clipped by 6 bases and J by 0 bases; unmatched bases: 3.

This chain uses TRBV3-1 (or the pseudogene TRBV3-2) with TRBJ2-5; possibly TRBD1 for D (6 bases). The CDR3 is 15 residues long. V was trimmed by 4 bases and J by 2 bases, leaving 14 bases between them. Germline V CDR1 and CDR2: LGHDT, YNNKEL (reference sequence). CDR3: CASSRGTNLQETQYF. CDR3 coding DNA: TGTGCCAGCAGCCGAGGGACAAACCTTCAAGAGACCCAGTACTTC.

This sequence joins TRBV25-1 and TRBJ2-7; the D gene is possibly TRBD1 (6 bases). Per the germline V gene, CDR1 is MGHDK and CDR2 is SYGVNS. The CDR3 covers 13 residues. Trimming took 3 bases from V and 9 from J, leaving 15 bases between them. The CDR3 DNA is TGTGCCAGCAGTGACGGGACACCACTCGGGCAGTACTTC. Its translation is CASSDGTPLGQYF.

J is TRBJ1-4 and V is TRBV4-1; 10 bases fit TRBD1. Per germline, CDR1 MGHRA and CDR2 YSYEKL. The CDR3 is 16 amino acids. V lost 3 bases and J lost 8; bases outside the gene matches: 9. This CDR3 is CASSQYTGTGEEKLFF. The CDR3 nucleotides read TGCGCCAGCAGCCAGTATACCGGGACAGGGGAGGAAAAACTGTTTTTT.